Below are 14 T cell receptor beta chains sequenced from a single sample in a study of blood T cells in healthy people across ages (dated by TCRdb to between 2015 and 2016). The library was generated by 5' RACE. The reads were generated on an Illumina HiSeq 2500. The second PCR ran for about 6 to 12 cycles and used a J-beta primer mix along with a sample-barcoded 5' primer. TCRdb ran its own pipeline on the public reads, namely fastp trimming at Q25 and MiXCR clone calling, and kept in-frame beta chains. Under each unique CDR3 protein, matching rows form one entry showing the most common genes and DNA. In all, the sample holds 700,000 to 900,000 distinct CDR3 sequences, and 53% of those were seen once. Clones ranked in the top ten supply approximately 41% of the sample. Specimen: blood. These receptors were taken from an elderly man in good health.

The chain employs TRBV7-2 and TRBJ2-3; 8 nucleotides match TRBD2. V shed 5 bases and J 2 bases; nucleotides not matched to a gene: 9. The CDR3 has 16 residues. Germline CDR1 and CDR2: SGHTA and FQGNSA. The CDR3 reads CASSRPPGGFTDTQYF. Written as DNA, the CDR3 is TGTGCCAGCAGCCGCCCGCCGGGGGGGTTCACAGATACGCAGTATTTT.

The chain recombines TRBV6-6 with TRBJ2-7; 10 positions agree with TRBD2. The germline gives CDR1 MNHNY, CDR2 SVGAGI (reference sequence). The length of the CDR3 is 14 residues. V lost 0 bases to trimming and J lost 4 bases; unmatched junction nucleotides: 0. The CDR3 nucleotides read TGTGCCAGCAGTTACTCTAGCGGGAGGTACGAGCAGTACTTC. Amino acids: CASSYSSGRYEQYF.

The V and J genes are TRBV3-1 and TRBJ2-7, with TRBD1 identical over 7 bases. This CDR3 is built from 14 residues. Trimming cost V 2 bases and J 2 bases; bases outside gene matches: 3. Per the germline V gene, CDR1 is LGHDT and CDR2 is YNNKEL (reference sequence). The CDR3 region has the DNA TGTGCCAGCAGCCAACTCGGGACAGCCTACGAGCAGTACTTC. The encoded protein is CASSQLGTAYEQYF.

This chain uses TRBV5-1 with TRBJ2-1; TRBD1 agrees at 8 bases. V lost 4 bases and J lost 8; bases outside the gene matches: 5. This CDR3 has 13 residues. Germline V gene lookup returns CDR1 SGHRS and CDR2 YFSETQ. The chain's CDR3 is CASSPTGDHEQFF. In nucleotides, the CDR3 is TGCGCCAGCAGCCCGACAGGGGACCATGAGCAGTTCTTC.

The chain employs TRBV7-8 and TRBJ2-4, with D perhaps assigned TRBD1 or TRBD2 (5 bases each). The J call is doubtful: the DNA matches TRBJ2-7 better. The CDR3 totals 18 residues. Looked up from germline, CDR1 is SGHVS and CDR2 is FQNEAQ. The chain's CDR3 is CASSLGPTSGTVSYEQYF. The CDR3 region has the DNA TGTGCCAGCAGCTTAGGACCGACTTCCGGGACGGTATCCTACGAGCAGTACTTC.

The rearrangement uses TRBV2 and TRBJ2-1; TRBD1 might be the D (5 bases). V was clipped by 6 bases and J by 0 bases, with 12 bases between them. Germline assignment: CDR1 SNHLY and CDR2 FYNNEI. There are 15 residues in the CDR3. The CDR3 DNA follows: TGTGCCAGCAGGGCACAGGTGTCCTCCTACAATGAGCAGTTCTTC. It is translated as CASRAQVSSYNEQFF.

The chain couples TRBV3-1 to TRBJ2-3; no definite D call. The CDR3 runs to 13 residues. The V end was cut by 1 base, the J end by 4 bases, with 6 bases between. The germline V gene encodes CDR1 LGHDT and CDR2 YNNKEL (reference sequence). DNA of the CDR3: TGTGCCAGCAGCCAAGCGGGCCCAGATACGCAGTATTTT. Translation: CASSQAGPDTQYF.

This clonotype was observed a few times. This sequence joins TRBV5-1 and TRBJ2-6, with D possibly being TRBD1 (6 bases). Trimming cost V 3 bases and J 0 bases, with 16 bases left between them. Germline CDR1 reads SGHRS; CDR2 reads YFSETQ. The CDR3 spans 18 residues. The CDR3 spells CASSSPRQETSGANVLTF. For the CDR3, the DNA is TGCGCCAGCAGCTCACCCCGACAGGAAACCTCTGGGGCCAACGTCCTGACTTTC. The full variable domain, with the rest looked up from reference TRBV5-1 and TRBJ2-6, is KAGVTQTPRYLIKTRGQQVTLSCSPISGHRSVSWYQQTPGQGLQFLFEYFSETQRNKGNFPGRFSGRQFSNSRSEMNVSTLELGDSALYLCASSSPRQETSGANVLTFGAGSRLTVL.

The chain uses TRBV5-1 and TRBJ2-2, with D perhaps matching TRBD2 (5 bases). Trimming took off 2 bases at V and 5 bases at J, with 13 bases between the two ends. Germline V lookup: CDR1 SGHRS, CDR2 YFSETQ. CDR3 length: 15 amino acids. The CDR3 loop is CASSFEGVPTGELFF. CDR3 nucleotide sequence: TGCGCCAGCAGCTTTGAGGGAGTCCCAACCGGGGAGCTGTTTTTT.

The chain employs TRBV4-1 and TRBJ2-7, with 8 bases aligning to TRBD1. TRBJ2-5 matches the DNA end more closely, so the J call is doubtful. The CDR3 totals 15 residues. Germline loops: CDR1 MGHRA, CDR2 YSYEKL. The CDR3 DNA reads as TGCGCCAGCAGCCAAGTCGGGGACAGGTCGGAGACCCAGTACTTC. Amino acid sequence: CASSQVGDRSETQYF.

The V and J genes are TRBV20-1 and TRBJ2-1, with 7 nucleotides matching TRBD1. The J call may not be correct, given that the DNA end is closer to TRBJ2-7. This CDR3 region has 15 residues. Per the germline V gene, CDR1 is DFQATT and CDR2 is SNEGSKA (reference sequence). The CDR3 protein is CSASGDSKAYNEQYF. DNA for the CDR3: TGCAGTGCCAGTGGGGACAGTAAGGCCTACAATGAGCAGTACTTC.

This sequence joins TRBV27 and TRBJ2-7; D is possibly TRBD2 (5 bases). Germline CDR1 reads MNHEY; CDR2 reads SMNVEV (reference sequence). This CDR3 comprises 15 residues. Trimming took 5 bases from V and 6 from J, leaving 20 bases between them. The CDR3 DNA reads TGTGCCAGCAGTCCGAGGTTCGCTAGCTTCGGCGAGCAGTACTTC. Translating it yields CASSPRFASFGEQYF.

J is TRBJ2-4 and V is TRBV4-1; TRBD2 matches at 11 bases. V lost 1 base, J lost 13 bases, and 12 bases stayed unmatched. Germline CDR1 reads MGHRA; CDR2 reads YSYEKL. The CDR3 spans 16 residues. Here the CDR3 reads CASSQGGTSGLEEQYF. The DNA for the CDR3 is TGCGCCAGCAGCCAAGGAGGGACTAGCGGCCTTGAAGAGCAGTACTTC.

The CDR3 nucleotides read TGTGCCAGCAGCAAAGCTGGAGCAAGCTCCTATAATTCACCCCTCCACTTT. The encoded protein is CASSKAGASSYNSPLHF. This chain links TRBV21-1 with TRBJ1-6. TRBV21-1 is deemed a pseudogene. This CDR3 has 17 amino acids.